This T cell receptor (beta chain) is drawn from a study of T cell responses to AZD1222 COVID-19 vaccine. The repertoire was sequenced with immunoSEQ multiplex PCR; TCRdb's copy has only in-frame clones and lacks some. The sample records about 53,000 clones, roughly 83% being singletons. The J segment lost 2 bases and the V segment lost 4 bases, leaving 6 bases of the junction unmatched. This CDR3 is 15 amino acids long. Germline CDR1 SGHTA, CDR2 FQGNSA. General study points: Baseline testing showed seropositivity in only six AZD1222 recipients. Most donors were white British and more were female, and clonal diversity was possibly underestimated.

The table lists this clone with a few counts. The antigen is not known. The receptor was isolated from an adult in good health. The sequencing here drew on peripheral blood, taken on day 0 of AZD1222 vaccination. The V and J genes are TRBV7-2 and TRBJ2-7; 9 nucleotides match TRBD2. The CDR3 DNA sequence: TGTGCCAGCAGCTCCCCTGGCGGGAGGGCCTACGAGCAGTACTTC. Encoded protein: CASSSPGGRAYEQYF.